This entry describes one TCR beta chain. Its target is unknown. The authors isolated CD4+ T cells after around 9 days of culture. In the vaccine recipients, nucleocapsid antibodies were negative and there was no prior SARS-CoV-2 infection. The sample belongs to a study of vaccination effects on CD4 cells after COVID-19. Study details: Pools of viral peptides were used by the ViraFEST assay to expand antigen-specific CD4+ T cells ahead of sequencing.

Unmatched junction bases numbered 7, after V lost 4 bases and J lost 6 bases. Germline values: CDR1 MNHEY, CDR2 SVGEGT. The CDR3 is made up of 14 amino acids. Study outcomes and limitations: Few convalescent patients were included, and no early post-infection timepoints were sampled.

Clones were read by immunoSEQ multiplex PCR, and TCRdb kept only the in-frame ones, dropping some. The sample shows tens of thousands of clones, over 65% of them seen only once. This chain joins TRBV6-2 or TRBV6-3 and TRBJ2-3, with TRBD1 identical over 7 bases. Sequencing was performed on CD4+ T cells from PBMCs cultured without peptide, taken before COVID-19 vaccination. The TCR was taken from a human donor who received a COVID-19 vaccine. The CDR3 sequence is CASSFNRGRDTQYF. DNA for the CDR3: TGTGCCAGCAGTTTTAACAGGGGACGGGATACGCAGTATTTT.